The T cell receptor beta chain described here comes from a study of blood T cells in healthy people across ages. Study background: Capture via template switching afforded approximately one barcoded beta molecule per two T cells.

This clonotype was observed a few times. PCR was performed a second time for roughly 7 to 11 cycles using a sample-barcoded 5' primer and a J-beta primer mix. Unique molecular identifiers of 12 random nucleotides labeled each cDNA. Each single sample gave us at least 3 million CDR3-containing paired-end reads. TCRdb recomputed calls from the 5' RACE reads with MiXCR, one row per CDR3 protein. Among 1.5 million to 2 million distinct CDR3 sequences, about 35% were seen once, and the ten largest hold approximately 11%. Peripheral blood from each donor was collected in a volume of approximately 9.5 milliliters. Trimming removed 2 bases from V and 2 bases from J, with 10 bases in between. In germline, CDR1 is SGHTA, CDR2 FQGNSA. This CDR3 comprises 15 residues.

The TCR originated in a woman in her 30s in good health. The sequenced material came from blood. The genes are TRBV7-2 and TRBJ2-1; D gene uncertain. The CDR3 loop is CASSLTIDTYNEQFF. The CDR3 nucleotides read TGTGCCAGCAGCTTAACGATAGACACCTACAATGAGCAGTTCTTC. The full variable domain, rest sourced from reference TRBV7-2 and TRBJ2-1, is GAGVSQSPSNKVTEKGKDVELRCDPISGHTALYWYRQSLGQGLEFLIYFQGNSAPDKSGLPSDRFSAERTGGSVSTLTIQRTQQEDSAVYLCASSLTIDTYNEQFFGPGTRLTVL.